Listed below are T cell receptor beta chains from one sample, sequenced in a study of beta chain features in type 1 diabetes. Profiling relied on immunoSEQ multiplex PCR, and the TCRdb table lists in-frame clones only, not all of them. The repertoire holds a few hundred thousand clones, roughly 24% seen once, with roughly 0.011% in the top ten. The sequencing sample was made of naive CD4+ T cells from blood. The receptor set was obtained from a woman in her thirties with type 1 diabetes. Each CDR3 is given with its conserved first and last residue. D genes are given only for firm matches. For some rows the clone size is stated as once, few or many, or as a class when expanded; others skip it.

>TRBV5-4|NA|TRBJ2-1|TRBD1
CASSLGGQAYNEQFF
TGTGCCAGCAGCTTGGGTGGACAGGCTTACAATGAGCAGTTCTTC
>TRBV27|NA|TRBJ1-2|TRBD1
CAIPRDRVYNYGYTF
TGTGCCATTCCCCGGGACAGGGTCTATAACTATGGCTACACCTTC
>TRBV11-2|once|TRBJ2-7|TRBD1
CASSWGTAMAYEQYF
TGTGCCAGCAGCTGGGGGACAGCCATGGCCTACGAGCAGTACTTC
>TRBV27|NA|TRBJ2-1|TRBD1
CASSFSSPGTGVPRNEQFF
TGTGCCAGCAGTTTTTCGTCACCCGGGACAGGTGTGCCGAGAAATGAGCAGTTCTTC
>TRBV11-2|few|TRBJ2-1|NA
CASSFGRLLRNEQFF
TGTGCCAGCAGCTTTGGCCGACTCCTAAGAAATGAGCAGTTCTTC
>TRBV9|NA|TRBJ2-7|NA
CASSSRDHISYEQYF
TGTGCCAGCAGCTCGCGGGACCACATTTCCTACGAGCAGTACTTC
>TRBV4-1|NA|TRBJ2-7|NA
CASSFYLSSYEQYF
TGCGCCAGCAGCTTCTACTTGAGCTCCTACGAGCAGTACTTC
>TRBV13|NA|TRBJ2-1|NA
CASSTRGNEQFF
TGTGCCAGCAGTACACGCGGAAATGAGCAGTTCTTC
>TRBV11-2|few|TRBJ2-1|NA
CASSFGQGQFF
TGTGCCAGCAGCTTCGGGCAGGGTCAGTTCTTC
>TRBV9|NA|TRBJ2-2|NA
CASSSGLWTNTGELFF
TGTGCCAGCAGTTCGGGACTCTGGACTAACACCGGGGAGCTGTTTTTT
>TRBV29-1|NA|TRBJ2-1|NA
CSVDVGGIWNEQFF
TGCAGCGTCGACGTCGGGGGTATATGGAATGAGCAGTTCTTC
>TRBV19|NA|TRBJ1-1|NA
CASSEHASITEAFF
TGTGCCAGTAGTGAACATGCCAGTATAACTGAAGCTTTCTTT
>TRBV28|few|TRBJ1-4|NA
CASSSGTFEKLFF
TGTGCCAGCAGTTCCGGGACATTTGAAAAACTGTTTTTT
>TRBV28|few|TRBJ2-1|NA
CASSQTVANEQFF
TGTGCCAGCAGCCAGACAGTAGCTAATGAGCAGTTCTTC
>TRBV2|NA|TRBJ1-1|TRBD1
CASTEQGSTEAFF
TGTGCCAGCACCGAACAGGGGAGCACTGAAGCTTTCTTT
>TRBV7-9|NA|TRBJ2-6|NA
CASSKQGAGANVLTF
TGTGCCAGCAGTAAACAGGGAGCCGGGGCCAACGTCCTGACTTTC
>TRBV4-2|NA|TRBJ2-5|NA
CASSQDQETQYF
TGTGCCAGCAGCCAAGACCAGGAGACCCAGTACTTC
>TRBV5-1|NA|TRBJ2-5|NA
CASSSRTDSETQYF
TGCGCCAGCAGCTCTCGGACTGACTCAGAGACCCAGTACTTC
>TRBV4-1|few|TRBJ2-3|TRBD2
CASSQAILGRAGTDTQYF
TGCGCCAGCAGCCAAGCGATTTTAGGGAGGGCCGGGACAGATACGCAGTATTTT
>TRBV18|NA|TRBJ2-5|NA
CASSPPGGRNQETQYF
TGTGCCAGCTCACCACCGGGGGGGCGCAACCAAGAGACCCAGTACTTC